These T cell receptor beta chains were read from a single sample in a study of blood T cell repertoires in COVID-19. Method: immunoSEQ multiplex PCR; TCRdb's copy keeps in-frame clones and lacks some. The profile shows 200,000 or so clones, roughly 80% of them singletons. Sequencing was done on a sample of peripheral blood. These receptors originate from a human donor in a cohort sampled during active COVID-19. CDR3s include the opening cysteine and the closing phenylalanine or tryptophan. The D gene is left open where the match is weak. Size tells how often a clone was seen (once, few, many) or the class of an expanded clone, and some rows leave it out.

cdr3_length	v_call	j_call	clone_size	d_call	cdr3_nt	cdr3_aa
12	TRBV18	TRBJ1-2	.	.	TGTGCCAGCTCACCAACAGGGCCCGGCTACACCTTC	CASSPTGPGYTF
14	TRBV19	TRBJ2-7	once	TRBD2	TGTGCCAGTAGCGAAGGACTAGCGGTCTACGAGCAGTACTTC	CASSEGLAVYEQYF
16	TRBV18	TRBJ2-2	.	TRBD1	TGTGCCAGCTCACCACCCGGGACAGGGGAAATCGGGGAGCTGTTTTTT	CASSPPGTGEIGELFF
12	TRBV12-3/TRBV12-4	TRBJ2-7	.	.	TGTGCCAGCAGTTTCGGCTCCTACGAGCAGTACTTC	CASSFGSYEQYF
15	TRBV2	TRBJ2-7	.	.	TGTGCCAGCAGTGTCTTGGACTACCTCATCTACGAGCAGTACTTC	CASSVLDYLIYEQYF
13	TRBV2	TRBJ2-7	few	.	TGTGCCAGCAGCATCGGGGTGGGGTCCGAGCAGTACTTC	CASSIGVGSEQYF
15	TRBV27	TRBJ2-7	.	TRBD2	TGTGCCAGCAGTTTAGAGCGGGGGCCCTCCTACGAGCAGTACTTC	CASSLERGPSYEQYF
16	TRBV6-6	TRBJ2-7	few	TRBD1	TGTGCCAGCAAATTCCAACCCCAGGGGGCGTTCTACGAGCAGTACTTC	CASKFQPQGAFYEQYF
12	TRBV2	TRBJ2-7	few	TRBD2	TGTGCCAGCACGGGGGGCTCCTACGAGCAGTACTTC	CASTGGSYEQYF
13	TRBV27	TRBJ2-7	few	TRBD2	TGTGCCAGCAGTAAGACTAGCGGATACGAGCAGTACTTC	CASSKTSGYEQYF
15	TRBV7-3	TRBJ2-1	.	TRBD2	TGTGCCAGCAGCTTAGGGGGCGGGAGGTTGAATGAGCAGTTCTTC	CASSLGGGRLNEQFF
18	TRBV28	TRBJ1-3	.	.	TGTGCCAGCAGTCGCTCTATAGGCAGCGCGAGCTCTGGAAACACCATATATTTT	CASSRSIGSASSGNTIYF
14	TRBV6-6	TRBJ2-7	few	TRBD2	TGTGCCAGCAGCCGGACTAGCGGGAGGCTCGAGCAGTACTTC	CASSRTSGRLEQYF
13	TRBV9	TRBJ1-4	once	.	TGTGCCAGCAGCCGGGGAAGGGATGAAAAACTGTTTTTT	CASSRGRDEKLFF
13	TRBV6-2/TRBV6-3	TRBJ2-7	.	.	TGTGCCAGCAGTCTAGCCCAGGGGGGCGAGCAGTACTTC	CASSLAQGGEQYF
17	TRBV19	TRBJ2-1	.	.	TGTGCCAGTAGTATAGCTGGGCTAGCGGAGGGGGGGAATGAGCAGTTCTTC	CASSIAGLAEGGNEQFF
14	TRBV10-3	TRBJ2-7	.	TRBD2	TGTGCCATCAGGGCTAGCGGGAACTCCTACGAGCAGTACTTC	CAIRASGNSYEQYF
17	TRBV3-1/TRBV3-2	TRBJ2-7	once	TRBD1	TGTGCCAGCAGCCAAAGGACAGGGAGTGATCCTCGGGACGAGCAGTACTTC	CASSQRTGSDPRDEQYF
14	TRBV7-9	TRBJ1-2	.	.	TGTGCCAGCAGCCAAAACCTAGGGAGCGGGGGCTACACCTTC	CASSQNLGSGGYTF
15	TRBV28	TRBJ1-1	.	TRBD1	TGTGCCAGCAGTTTATACAGGGGTTCGAACACTGAAGCTTTCTTT	CASSLYRGSNTEAFF
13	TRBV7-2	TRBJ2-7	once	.	TGTGCCAGCAGCTTCGGCAGGGCTAACGAGCAGTACTTC	CASSFGRANEQYF
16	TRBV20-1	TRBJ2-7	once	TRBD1	TGCAGTGCTAGTACGCGACCGGGACAGAGATCCTACGAGCAGTACTTC	CSASTRPGQRSYEQYF
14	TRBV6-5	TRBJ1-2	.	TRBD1	TGTGCCAGCAGCCCATCGGGACAGAGAATTCCCTACACCTTC	CASSPSGQRIPYTF
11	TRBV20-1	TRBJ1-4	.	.	TGCAGTGGATACTCTAATGAAAAACTGTTTTTT	CSGYSNEKLFF
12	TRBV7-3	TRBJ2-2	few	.	TGTGCCAGCAGCGAGGGGGCCGGGGAGCTGTTTTTT	CASSEGAGELFF
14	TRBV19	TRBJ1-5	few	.	TGTGCCAGTAGTATAACAGCAGCTAATCAGCCCCAGCATTTT	CASSITAANQPQHF
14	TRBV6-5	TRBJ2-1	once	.	TGTGCCAGCAGTTCGGACTCCCCTTGGGATGAGCAGTTCTTC	CASSSDSPWDEQFF
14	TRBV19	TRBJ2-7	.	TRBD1	TGTGCCAGTAGTGTACAGGGGGGCTCCTACGAGCAGTACTTC	CASSVQGGSYEQYF
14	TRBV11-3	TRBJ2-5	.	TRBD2	TGTGCCAGCAGCCGCGGGACTAACCAAGAGACCCAGTACTTC	CASSRGTNQETQYF
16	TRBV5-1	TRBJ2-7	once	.	TGCGCCAGCAGCTGGGGGTCTCAGGGAGGCTCCTACGAGCAGTACTTC	CASSWGSQGGSYEQYF
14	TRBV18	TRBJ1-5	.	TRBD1	TGTGCCAGCTCATCGGGACAGAGCAATCAGCCCCAGCATTTT	CASSSGQSNQPQHF
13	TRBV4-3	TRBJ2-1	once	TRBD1	TGCGCCAGCAGCCAGTACAGGGGGGATGAGCAGTTCTTC	CASSQYRGDEQFF
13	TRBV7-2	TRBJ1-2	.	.	TGTGCCAGCAGCTTCAAGGGGGACTATGGCTACACCTTC	CASSFKGDYGYTF